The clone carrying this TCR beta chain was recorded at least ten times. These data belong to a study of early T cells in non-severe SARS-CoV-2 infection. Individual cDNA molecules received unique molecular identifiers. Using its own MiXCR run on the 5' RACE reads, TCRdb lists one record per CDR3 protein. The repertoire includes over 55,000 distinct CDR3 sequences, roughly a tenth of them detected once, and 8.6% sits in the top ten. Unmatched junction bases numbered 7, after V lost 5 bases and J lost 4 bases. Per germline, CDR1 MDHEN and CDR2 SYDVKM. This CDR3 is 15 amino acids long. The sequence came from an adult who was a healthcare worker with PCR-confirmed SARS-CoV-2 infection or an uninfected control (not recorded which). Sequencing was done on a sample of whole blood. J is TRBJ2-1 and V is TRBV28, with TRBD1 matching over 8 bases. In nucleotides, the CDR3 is TGTGCCAGCAGTCCCCCAGGGGGCCGATACAATGAGCAGTTCTTC. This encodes CASSPPGGRYNEQFF.